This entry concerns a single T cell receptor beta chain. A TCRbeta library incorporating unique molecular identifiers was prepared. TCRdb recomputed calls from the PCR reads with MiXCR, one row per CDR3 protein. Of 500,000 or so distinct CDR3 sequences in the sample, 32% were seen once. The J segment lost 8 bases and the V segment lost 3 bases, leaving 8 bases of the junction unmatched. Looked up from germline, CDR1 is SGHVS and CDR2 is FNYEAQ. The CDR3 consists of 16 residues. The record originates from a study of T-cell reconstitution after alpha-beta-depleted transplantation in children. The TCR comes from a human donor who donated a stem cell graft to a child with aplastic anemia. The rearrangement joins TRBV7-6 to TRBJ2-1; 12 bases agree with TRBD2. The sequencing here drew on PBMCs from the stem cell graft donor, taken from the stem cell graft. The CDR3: CASSFHKTSGSDEQFF. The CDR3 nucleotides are TGTGCCAGCAGCTTTCATAAGACTAGCGGGAGTGATGAGCAGTTCTTC.